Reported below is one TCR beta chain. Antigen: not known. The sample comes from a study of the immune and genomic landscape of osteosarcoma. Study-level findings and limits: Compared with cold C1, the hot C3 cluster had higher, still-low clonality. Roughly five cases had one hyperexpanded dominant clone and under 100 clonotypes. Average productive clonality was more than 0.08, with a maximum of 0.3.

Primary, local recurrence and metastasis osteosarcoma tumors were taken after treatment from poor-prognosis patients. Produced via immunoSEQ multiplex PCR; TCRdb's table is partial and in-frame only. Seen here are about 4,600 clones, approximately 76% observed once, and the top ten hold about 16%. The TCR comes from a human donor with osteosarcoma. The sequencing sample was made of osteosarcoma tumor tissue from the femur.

CDR3 sequence (DNA): TGTGCCAGCTCACCGCGATGGCGGGGGCTCGGGGCAGAGACCCAGTACTTC. Protein sequence: CASSPRWRGLGAETQYF. The chain recombines TRBV18 with TRBJ2-5, with D possibly TRBD2 on 7 matching bases. The V end lost 3 bases, the J end lost 4 bases, and 21 bases lay between the germline ends. CDR3 length: 17 amino acids. The germline V gene encodes CDR1 KGHSH and CDR2 LQKENI. Supplemented by reference TRBV18 and TRBJ2-5, the full variable domain reads NAGVMQNPRHLVRRRGQEARLRCSPMKGHSHVYWYRQLPEEGLKFMVYLQKENIIDESGMPKERFSAEFPKEGPSILRIQQVVRGDSAAYFCASSPRWRGLGAETQYFGPGTRLLVL.